The entry that follows covers one T cell receptor beta chain sequence. This clone was counted a single time. What this receptor recognizes is not known. No base-level quality is on record; no much larger clone is a single base apart. Libraries were prepared through the immunoSEQ multiplex PCR assay. For the multiplex PCR, a mixture combining 60 forward primers for TCR Vbeta segments and 13 reverse primers for TCR Jbeta segments was used. The CDR3 region of rearranged TCR beta genes was amplified from genomic DNA by a multiplex PCR assay. The Illumina HiSeq System was used to sequence the amplified TCR beta libraries as 87-base-pair reads. Per the original workflow: Across the roughly 670 repertoires, a later analysis counted some 80 million unique TCR beta chains, roughly 11 million of which were shared by at least two donors. Raw reads were error-corrected and collapsed into unique sequences by a nearest-neighbor algorithm in which closely related sequences were merged to remove PCR and sequencing errors. CDR3 sequences were aligned to IMGT reference sequences to assign V, D and J gene segments. Each retained sequence needed at least a six-nucleotide match to both a V gene segment and a J gene segment. Rearrangements were classified as productive when the CDR3 lacked stop codons and remained in frame with V and J, and all other rearrangements were classified as non-productive. CDR3 was defined according to IMGT convention as the region running from the second conserved V-encoded cysteine to the conserved J-encoded phenylalanine. Sequences without an unambiguous match to a single V gene segment were excluded from the earlier analysis of about 640 of the donors. An earlier analysis of several hundred of the donors called V segments functional above 56.7% productive rearrangements and segregating when the between-donor standard deviation exceeded 5%. A statistical classification framework was built to diagnose cytomegalovirus status from the catalog of TCR beta chain sequences. In a later analysis, V and J genes were assigned by comparing TCR nucleotide sequences against IMGT/GENE-DB human TR gene sequences. Using the TCRdist pipeline, a later analysis assigned CDR3 sequences along with most-parsimonious VDJ recombination scenarios. In a later analysis, each TCR beta chain was defined by its CDR3 amino acid sequence together with its V-gene family, and reads without a unique V-gene family were excluded. To address suspected cross-contamination and a sequencing artifact, a later analysis removed roughly 580 highly shared, low-generation-probability nucleotide sequences. In a later analysis, a clonal expansion index was calculated for each public chain from normalized within-repertoire ranks of inferred template counts. A later analysis computed generation probabilities with a VDJ recombination model fitted to out-of-frame rearrangements, and checked the results against IGoR. In a later analysis, hypergeometric tests were used to score TCR-TCR, TCR-HLA and TCR-CMV co-occurrence, with a repertoire-size bias correction applied to TCR pairs. A later analysis estimated false discovery rates by permuting HLA or CMV assignments 20 times. In a later analysis, co-occurring TCRs were grouped using DBSCAN, and TCRdist sequence similarity was added for clustering within HLA-allele-positive subsets. Repertoires with fewer than 30,000 or more than 120,000 public chains, plus five repertoires with anomalous nucleotide sharing, were excluded from co-occurrence clustering. The immuneACCESS repertoire file appears here via TCRdb, limited to in-frame rearrangements. These files lack a portion of the clones; in checked studies, under half of the deficit traces to unresolved V genes, and the cause of the others is not known. V and J calls and clone size are as listed in that table; D and trimming were resolved from the DNA. Within this sample are approximately 290,000 clones, with 80% of them counted one time only. The ten largest clones represent roughly 0.31% of the sample.

The cohort consisted of hundreds of healthy bone marrow donors. All cohort members were sampled while nominally healthy, although unrecorded immune exposures were likely present. The donor was CMV seronegative and belonged to the group of around 400 seronegative cohort members. Each donor provided a peripheral blood sample, and peripheral blood mononuclear cells were used for TCR beta sequencing. Genomic DNA was extracted from the blood cell samples with the Qiagen DNeasy Blood Extraction Kit. This sample stems from a study of cytomegalovirus exposure and HLA in healthy donors (dated 2017 in TCRdb). In the study overall: An earlier analysis of several hundred of the donors reported approximately 300 Gb of sequence data and around 110 million unique TCR beta sequences obtained from 150 million to 200 million T cells. Approximately 300 gigabases of sequencing data and around 85 million unique TCR sequences made up an early release that covered over 550 HLA-typed donors. Among the roughly 400 genotyped donors, around 81% belonged to the genetic ancestry cluster associated with self-reported Caucasian donors. The study was designed to test whether signatures of past pathogen exposure could be identified by cataloging public T cell receptors. The study used immunosequencing to profile the T cell repertoires of approximately 690 subjects and linked those repertoires to cytomegalovirus serostatus. Besides the first cohort of under 700 subjects, a separate validation cohort made up of roughly 120 different subjects was used. The study combined high-throughput TCR immunosequencing, statistical association of individual TCRs with disease status, and machine learning to predict cytomegalovirus infection status. In a later analysis, previously published TCR beta repertoires from 500 to 750 donors were re-analyzed and high-resolution HLA genotyping was added so that TCR occurrence patterns could be studied. In the later analysis, no new phenotypic data were used to find candidate immune exposures; instead, reliance was placed on TCR beta sequences and their occurrence across donors. To decide whether each TCR beta V gene segment behaved as functional or pseudogenic, an earlier analysis of some 540 of the donors relied on high-throughput TCR beta sequencing. Donor age, sex, ethnicity and CMV serostatus were collected together with the repertoire data. In a later genetic analysis, genome-wide SNP genotypes for about 55% of the roughly 670 donors were used, and that subset was treated as a discovery cohort. Every repertoire in the discovery cohort had been generated on one and the same sequencing platform. Class I and class II HLA loci were covered by the typing at four-digit resolution. The number of donors typed differed by locus, with 629-630 for A, B, C, DRB1 and DQB1, around 520 for DQA1, approximately 570 for DPA1, and around 450 for DPB1. Because of strong linkage in the cohort, roughly 5 DR-DQ haplotypes were treated as single units for association and clustering. Across 398 genotyped donors of the cohort, an average of roughly 250,000 unique TCR beta nucleotide sequences per donor were sequenced, and 15% to 20% of those sequences were non-productive. On the study overall, not on this receptor specifically: A total of 150 to 200 TCR beta chains were listed by the study as associated with cytomegalovirus. Because some donors lacked HLA typing at each locus, the association tests relied only on the typed subset. In a later analysis, HLA-associated TCR beta chains showed more clonal expansion and lower generation probabilities than non-associated chains that were equally common. In this cohort, only TCR beta chains were sequenced, and detectable features were limited by the absence of alpha or paired-chain data. The only immune exposure information available for the cohort was CMV serostatus. The authors suggested that the approach could potentially be generalized to other disease states and immunological phenotypes. The classifier was reported to diagnose cytomegalovirus status with high specificity and sensitivity in both the original and validation cohorts. A few of the identified cytomegalovirus-associated TCR beta chains were confirmed in vitro to be specific for cytomegalovirus antigens. When HLA alleles, especially DR and DQ, strongly co-occurred, TCR associations were difficult to assign to individual alleles. Correlated functional status among segregating V segments might reflect linkage disequilibrium, but an unknown experimental factor could not be ruled out. A cluster of highly shared sequence variants was judged likely to represent a technical artifact of the sequencing pipeline. Some 15 rarely observed V segments, including chromosome 9 orphons, were excluded from the earlier analysis of about 600 of the donors because counts were too low. In a later genetic analysis, fewer N-insertions in productive TCRs were reported among donors in an Asian-associated ancestry cluster than the 666-donor mean. Most CMV-associated TCR beta chains appeared to be HLA-restricted in a later analysis, and the HLA associations seemed to be driven largely by CMV exposure. Some IMGT-functional V segments, including TRBV6-2 and TRBV6-3, could not be told apart with the 87-base-pair reads, so those segments were excluded. A later analysis associated 17,000 or so TCR beta sequences with specific HLA alleles at a false discovery rate of 0.05. Most TCR sequences were seen in very few donors, while some public TCRs were found in many individuals. Several of the top co-occurrence clusters appeared to be linked to parvovirus B19, influenza, CMV and Epstein-Barr virus, according to a later analysis. A further reported finding was that TCR beta sequences accurately predicted the HLA-A and HLA-B alleles for most subjects in the first cohort. A later genetic analysis associated a missense DCLRE1C variant with V-gene and J-gene trimming of TCR beta chains, and an independent cohort replicated the association. In an earlier analysis of approximately 590 of the donors, most TCR beta V segments appeared in productive rearrangements about 87% or about 30% of the time, broadly matching IMGT annotations. Roughly uniform sequencing depth across donors was assumed in presence/absence analyses, although this assumption may not hold. In a later analysis, the rate of TCR association differed among HLA loci, with DRB1 alleles having the most associated TCRs and HLA-C alleles having the fewest.

CDR3 length: 14 amino acids, cysteine to phenylalanine. Left in the record is the CDR3 DNA by itself, 42 bases read in frame from the first base. CDR1 and CDR2 are drawn from the germline V gene (reference sequence): SEHNR, FQNEAQ. V trim: 1 base; J trim: 8 bases; unmatched bases: 5. This sequence uses TRBV7-9 and TRBJ1-2, with TRBD1 matching 9 junction bases. This clonotype originated in a girl aged 2-10 years in good health and CMV-seronegative. Material for sequencing was PBMCs. The CDR3 protein sequence reads: CASSLGRDREGYTF. The nucleotides read TGTGCCAGCAGCTTAGGCCGGGACAGGGAAGGCTACACCTTC.